This T cell receptor (beta chain) appears in the sequencing data of a study of blood T cell repertoires in COVID-19. As for the study in general: Collection of acute and convalescent COVID-19 samples took place in the United States, Italy and Spain. From T cells, B-cell-depleted T cells, or PBMCs came the material, which was cDNA or gDNA.

In the study's own analysis: Amplification of reference gene primers provided the estimated nucleated cell counts. Sequencing used immunoSEQ multiplex PCR; TCRdb keeps in-frame clones, though not all of them. The V and J calls and clone size were taken over from that table, and D and trimming were inferred from the DNA. This table has more than 85,000 clones, 85% to 90% appearing once. The germline CDR1 and CDR2 sequences are LGHNA and YNFKEQ. This CDR3 contains 13 residues. The V gene lost 4 bases and the J gene lost 3 bases, with 10 bases spanning the gap. This clonotype originated in a human donor in a cohort sampled during active COVID-19. The V call is TRBV4-2, the J call TRBJ2-7; D gene unclear. The sequencing sample was made of peripheral blood. The CDR3 loop is CASSRRPGYEQYF. Written as DNA, the CDR3 is TGTGCCAGCAGCCGCAGGCCCGGCTACGAGCAGTACTTC.